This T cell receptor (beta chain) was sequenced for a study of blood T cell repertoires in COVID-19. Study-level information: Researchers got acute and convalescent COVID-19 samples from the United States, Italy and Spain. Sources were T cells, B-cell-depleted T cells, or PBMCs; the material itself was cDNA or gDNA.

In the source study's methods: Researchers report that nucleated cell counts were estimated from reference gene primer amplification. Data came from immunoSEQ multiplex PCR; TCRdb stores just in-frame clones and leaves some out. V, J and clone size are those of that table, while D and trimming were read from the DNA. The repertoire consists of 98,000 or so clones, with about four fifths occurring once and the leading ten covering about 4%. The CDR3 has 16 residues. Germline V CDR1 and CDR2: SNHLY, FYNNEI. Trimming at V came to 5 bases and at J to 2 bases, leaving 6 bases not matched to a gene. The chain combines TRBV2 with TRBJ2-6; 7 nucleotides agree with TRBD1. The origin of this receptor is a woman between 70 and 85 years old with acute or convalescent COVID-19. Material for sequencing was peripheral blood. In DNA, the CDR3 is TGTGCCAGCAGTCTGGACAGGTTGGCTGGGGCCAACGTCCTGACTTTC. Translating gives CASSLDRLAGANVLTF.